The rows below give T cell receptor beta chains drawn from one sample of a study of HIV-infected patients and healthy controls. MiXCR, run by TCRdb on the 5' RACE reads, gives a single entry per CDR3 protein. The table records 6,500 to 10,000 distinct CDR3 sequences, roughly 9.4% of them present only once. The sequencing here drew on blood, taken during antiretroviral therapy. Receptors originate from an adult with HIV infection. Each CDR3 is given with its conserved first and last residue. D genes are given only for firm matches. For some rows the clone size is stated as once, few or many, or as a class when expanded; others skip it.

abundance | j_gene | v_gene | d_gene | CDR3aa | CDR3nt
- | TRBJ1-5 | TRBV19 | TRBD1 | CASSQGAEQPQHF | TGTGCCAGTAGTCAGGGGGCTGAACAGCCCCAGCATTTT
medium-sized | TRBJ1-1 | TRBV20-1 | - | CSAWKTLSNTEAFF | TGCAGTGCCTGGAAGACACTATCGAACACTGAAGCTTTCTTT
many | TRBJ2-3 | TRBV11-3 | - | CASSKDIRDTQYF | TGTGCCAGCAGCAAAGACATCAGAGATACGCAGTATTTT
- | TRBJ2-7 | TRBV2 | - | CASSVSYEQYF | TGTGCCAGCAGTGTCAGCTACGAGCAGTACTTC
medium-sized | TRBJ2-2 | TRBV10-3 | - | CAIRSRNTGELFF | TGTGCCATCAGAAGTAGGAACACCGGGGAGCTGTTTTTT
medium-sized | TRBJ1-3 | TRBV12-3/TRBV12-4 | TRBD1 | CASRKTGAGNTIYF | TGTGCCAGCAGAAAGACAGGGGCTGGAAACACCATATATTTT
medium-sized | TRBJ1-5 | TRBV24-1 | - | CATQGTLNQPQHF | TGTGCCACCCAAGGGACACTCAATCAGCCCCAGCATTTT
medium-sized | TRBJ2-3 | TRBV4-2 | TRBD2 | CASSQDASGRPSAQYF | TGTGCCAGCAGCCAAGATGCTAGCGGGCGTCCGTCGGCGCAGTATTTT
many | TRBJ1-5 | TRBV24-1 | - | CATSWGSQPQHF | TGTGCCACCAGTTGGGGGAGTCAGCCCCAGCATTTT
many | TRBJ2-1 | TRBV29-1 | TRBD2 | CSVETSGKPQQFF | TGCAGCGTTGAGACTAGCGGGAAGCCACAGCAGTTCTTC
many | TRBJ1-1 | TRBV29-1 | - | CSAVEGWTEAFF | TGCAGCGCTGTAGAAGGGTGGACTGAAGCTTTCTTT
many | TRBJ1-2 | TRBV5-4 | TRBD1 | CASSLGTGIYWYGYTF | TGTGCCAGCAGCTTGGGGACAGGGATATATTGGTATGGCTACACCTTC
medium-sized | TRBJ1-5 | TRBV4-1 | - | CASSSRERGQPQHF | TGCGCCAGCAGCTCAAGAGAGAGGGGTCAGCCCCAGCATTTT
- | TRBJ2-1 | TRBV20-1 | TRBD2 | CSAIERTSGSNEQFF | TGCAGTGCTATCGAAAGGACTAGCGGGAGCAATGAGCAGTTCTTC
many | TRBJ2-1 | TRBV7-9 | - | CASSHPGGGAKGEQFF | TGTGCCAGCAGTCACCCAGGGGGAGGGGCCAAGGGGGAGCAGTTCTTC
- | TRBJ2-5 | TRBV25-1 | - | CASSLGVEETQYF | TGTGCCAGCAGCCTCGGAGTGGAGGAGACCCAGTACTTC
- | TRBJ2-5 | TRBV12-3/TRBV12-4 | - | CASSLEDFQETQYF | TGTGCCAGCAGTTTAGAAGACTTTCAAGAGACCCAGTACTTC
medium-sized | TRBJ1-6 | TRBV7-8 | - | CASSLFAQTNSPLHF | TGTGCCAGCAGCTTATTCGCGCAAACAAATTCACCCCTCCACTTT
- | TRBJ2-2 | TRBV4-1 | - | CASSQDLVLAQTGELFF | TGCGCCAGCAGCCAAGATCTAGTACTAGCACAAACCGGGGAGCTGTTTTTT
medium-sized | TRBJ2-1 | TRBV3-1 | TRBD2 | CASSQDRLAGINEQFF | TGTGCCAGCAGCCAAGATCGGCTAGCGGGAATCAATGAGCAGTTCTTC
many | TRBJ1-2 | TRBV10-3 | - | CAISAGTSYGYTF | TGTGCCATCAGCGCCGGGACATCTTATGGCTACACCTTC
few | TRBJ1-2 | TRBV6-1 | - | CASSTGYGYTF | TGTGCCAGCAGTACCGGCTATGGCTACACCTTC
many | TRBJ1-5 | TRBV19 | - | CASSITFAGGNQPQHF | TGTGCCAGTAGTATCACCTTCGCAGGGGGCAATCAGCCCCAGCATTTT
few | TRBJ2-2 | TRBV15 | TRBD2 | CATSRGAGAYTGELFF | TGTGCCACCAGCAGAGGGGCGGGAGCCTACACCGGGGAGCTGTTTTTT
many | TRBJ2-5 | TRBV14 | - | CASSQTSVGVQETQYF | TGTGCCAGCAGTCAAACCTCGGTAGGGGTCCAAGAGACCCAGTACTTC
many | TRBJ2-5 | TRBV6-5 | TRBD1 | CASSYSSGGQETQYF | TGTGCCAGCAGTTACTCATCAGGGGGCCAGGAGACCCAGTACTTC
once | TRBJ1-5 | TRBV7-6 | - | CAGSWVRNQPQHF | TGTGCCGGCAGCTGGGTAAGGAATCAGCCCCAGCATTTT
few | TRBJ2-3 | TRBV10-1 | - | CASQQTDTQYF | TGCGCCAGCCAACAAACAGATACGCAGTATTTT
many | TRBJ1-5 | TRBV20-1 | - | CSAKGGLWQPQHF | TGCAGTGCTAAGGGGGGCCTATGGCAGCCCCAGCATTTT
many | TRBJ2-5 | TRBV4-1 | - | CASSQDFIDVSQYF | TGCGCCAGCAGCCAAGATTTCATTGACGTCTCCCAGTACTTC
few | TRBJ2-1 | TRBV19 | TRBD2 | CASRPSGSYNEQFF | TGTGCCAGCCGACCTAGCGGCTCCTACAATGAGCAGTTCTTC
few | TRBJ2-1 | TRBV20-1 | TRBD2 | CSANKGGPYNEQFF | TGCAGTGCTAATAAGGGAGGGCCTTACAATGAGCAGTTCTTC
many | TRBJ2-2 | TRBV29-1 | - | CSVDSPQGTGELFF | TGCAGCGTTGATAGTCCCCAGGGCACCGGGGAGCTGTTTTTT
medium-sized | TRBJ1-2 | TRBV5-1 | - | CASSLVQGGIGYGYTF | TGCGCCAGCAGCTTGGTACAGGGAGGGATTGGCTATGGCTACACCTTC
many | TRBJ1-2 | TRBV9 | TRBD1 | CASAESPGQAYYGYTF | TGTGCCAGCGCCGAAAGTCCGGGACAGGCATACTATGGCTACACCTTC
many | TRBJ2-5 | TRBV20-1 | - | CSASTDSATQETQYF | TGCAGTGCTAGTACGGACAGCGCAACTCAAGAGACCCAGTACTTC
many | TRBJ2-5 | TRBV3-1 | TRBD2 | CASSLPLAGLQETQYF | TGTGCCAGCAGCCTACCACTAGCGGGGCTTCAAGAGACCCAGTACTTC
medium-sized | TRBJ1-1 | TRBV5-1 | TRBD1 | CASSFAQGGLNTEAFF | TGCGCCAGCAGCTTCGCTCAGGGGGGATTGAACACTGAAGCTTTCTTT
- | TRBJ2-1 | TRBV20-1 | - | CSARSREFNEQFF | TGCAGTGCTAGGTCCCGGGAGTTCAATGAGCAGTTCTTC
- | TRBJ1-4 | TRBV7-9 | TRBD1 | CASSLPHRGGTNEKLFF | TGTGCCAGCAGCCTCCCGCACAGGGGTGGAACTAATGAAAAACTGTTTTTT
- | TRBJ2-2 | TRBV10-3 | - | CAISRNTGELFF | TGTGCCATCAGTCGGAACACCGGGGAGCTGTTTTTT
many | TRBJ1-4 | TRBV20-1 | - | CSARDSGGTEKLFF | TGCAGTGCTAGAGATTCTGGGGGCACTGAAAAACTGTTTTTT
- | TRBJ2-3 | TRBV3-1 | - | CASSLPQGDTQYF | TGTGCCAGCAGCCTACCACAGGGAGATACGCAGTATTTT
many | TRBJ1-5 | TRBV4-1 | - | CASSQGFTGMVSNQPQHF | TGCGCCAGCAGCCAAGGGTTTACAGGTATGGTTAGCAATCAGCCCCAGCATTTT
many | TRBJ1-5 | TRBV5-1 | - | CASSLEGGSQPQHF | TGCGCCAGCAGCTTGGAGGGGGGAAGTCAGCCCCAGCATTTT